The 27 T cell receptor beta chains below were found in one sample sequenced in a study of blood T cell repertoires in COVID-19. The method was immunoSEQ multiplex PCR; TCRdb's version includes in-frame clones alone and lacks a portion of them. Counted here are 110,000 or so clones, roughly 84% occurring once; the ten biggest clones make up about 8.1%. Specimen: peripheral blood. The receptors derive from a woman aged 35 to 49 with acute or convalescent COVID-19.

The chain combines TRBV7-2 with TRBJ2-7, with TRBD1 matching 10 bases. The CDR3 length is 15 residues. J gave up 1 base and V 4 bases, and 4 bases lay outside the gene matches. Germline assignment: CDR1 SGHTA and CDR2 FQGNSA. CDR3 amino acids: CASSSTGQGSYEQYF. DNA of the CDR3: TGTGCCAGCAGCTCCACGGGACAGGGGTCCTACGAGCAGTACTTC. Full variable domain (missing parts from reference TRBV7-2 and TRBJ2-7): GAGVSQSPSNKVTEKGKDVELRCDPISGHTALYWYRQSLGQGLEFLIYFQGNSAPDKSGLPSDRFSAERTGGSVSTLTIQRTQQEDSAVYLCASSSTGQGSYEQYFGPGTRLTVT.

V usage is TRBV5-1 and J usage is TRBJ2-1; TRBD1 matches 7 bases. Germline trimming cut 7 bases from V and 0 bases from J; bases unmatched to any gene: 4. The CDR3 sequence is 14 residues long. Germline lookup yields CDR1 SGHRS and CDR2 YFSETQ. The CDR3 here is CASSRDSSYNEQFF. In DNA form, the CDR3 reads TGCGCCAGCTCACGGGACAGCTCCTACAATGAGCAGTTCTTC.

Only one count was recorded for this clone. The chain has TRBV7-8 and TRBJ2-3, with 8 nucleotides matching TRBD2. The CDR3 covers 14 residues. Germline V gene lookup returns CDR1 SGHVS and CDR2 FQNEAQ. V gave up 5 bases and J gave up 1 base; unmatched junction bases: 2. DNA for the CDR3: TGTGCCAGCAGCCTTAGCGGGGGCACAGATACGCAGTATTTT. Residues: CASSLSGGTDTQYF. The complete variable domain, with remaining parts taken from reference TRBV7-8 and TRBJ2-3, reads GAGVSQSPRYKVAKRGQDVALRCDPISGHVSLFWYQQALGQGPEFLTYFQNEAQLDKSGLPSDRFFAERPEGSVSTLKIQRTQQEDSAVYLCASSLSGGTDTQYFGPGTRLTVL.

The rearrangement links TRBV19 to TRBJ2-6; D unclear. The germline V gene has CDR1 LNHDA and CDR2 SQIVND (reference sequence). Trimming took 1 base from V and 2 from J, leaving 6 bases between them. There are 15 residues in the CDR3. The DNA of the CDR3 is TGTGCCAGTAGTATAGCCCAGGCTGGGGCCAACGTCCTGACTTTC. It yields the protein CASSIAQAGANVLTF.

CDR3 loop: CASSQRTSGGAVGGTDTQYF. In nucleotides, the CDR3 is TGTGCCAGCAGCCAACGGACTAGCGGGGGGGCAGTGGGTGGCACAGATACGCAGTATTTT. The genes are TRBV11-3 and TRBJ2-3; 15 nucleotides align to TRBD2. This CDR3 comprises 20 residues. V lost 5 bases, J lost 1 base, and 13 bases stayed unmatched. Germline V lookup: CDR1 SGHNT, CDR2 YENEEA.

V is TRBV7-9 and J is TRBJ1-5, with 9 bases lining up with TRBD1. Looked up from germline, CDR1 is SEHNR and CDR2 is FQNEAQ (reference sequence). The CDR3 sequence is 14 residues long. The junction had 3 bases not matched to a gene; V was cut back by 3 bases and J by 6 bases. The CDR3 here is CASSFGQGSQPQHF. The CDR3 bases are TGTGCCAGCAGCTTTGGACAGGGGAGTCAGCCCCAGCATTTT.

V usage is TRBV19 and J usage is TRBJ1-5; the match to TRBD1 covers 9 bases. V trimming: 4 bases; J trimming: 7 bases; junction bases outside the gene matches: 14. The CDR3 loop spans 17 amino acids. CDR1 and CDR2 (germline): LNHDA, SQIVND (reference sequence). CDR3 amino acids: CASSKGPGQGGNQPQHF. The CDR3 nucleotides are TGTGCCAGTAGTAAGGGCCCGGGACAGGGAGGGAACCAGCCCCAGCATTTT.

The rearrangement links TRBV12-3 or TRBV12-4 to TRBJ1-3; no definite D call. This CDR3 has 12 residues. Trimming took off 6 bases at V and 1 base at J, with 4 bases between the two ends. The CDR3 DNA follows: TGTGCCAGCAGCCAATCTGGAAACACCATATATTTT. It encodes CASSQSGNTIYF.

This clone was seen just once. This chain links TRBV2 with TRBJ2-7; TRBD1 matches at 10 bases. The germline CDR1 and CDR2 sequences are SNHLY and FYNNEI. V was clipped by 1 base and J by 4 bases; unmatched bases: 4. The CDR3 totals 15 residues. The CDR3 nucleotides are TGTGCCAGCAGTGAAGAGAGGACAGGGGGTTACGAGCAGTACTTC. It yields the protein CASSEERTGGYEQYF.

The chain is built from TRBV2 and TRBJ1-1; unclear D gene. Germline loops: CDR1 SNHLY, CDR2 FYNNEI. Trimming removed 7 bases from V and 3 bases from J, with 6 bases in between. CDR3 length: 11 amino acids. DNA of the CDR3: TGTGCCAGCACGCAGGACACTGAAGCTTTCTTT. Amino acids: CASTQDTEAFF.

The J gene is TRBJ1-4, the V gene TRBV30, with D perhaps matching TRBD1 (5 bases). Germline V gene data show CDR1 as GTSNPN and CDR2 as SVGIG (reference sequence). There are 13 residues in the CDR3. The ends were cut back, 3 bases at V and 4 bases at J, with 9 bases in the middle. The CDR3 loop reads CAWRSQGNEKLFF. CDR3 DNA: TGTGCCTGGAGATCCCAGGGTAATGAAAAACTGTTTTTT.

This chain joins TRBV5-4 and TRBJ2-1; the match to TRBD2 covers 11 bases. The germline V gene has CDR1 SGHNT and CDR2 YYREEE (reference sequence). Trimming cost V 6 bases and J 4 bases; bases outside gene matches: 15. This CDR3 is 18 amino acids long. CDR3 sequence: CASTSIGSGGARYNEQFF. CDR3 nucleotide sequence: TGTGCCAGCACCTCCATTGGTAGCGGGGGGGCTAGGTACAATGAGCAGTTCTTC.

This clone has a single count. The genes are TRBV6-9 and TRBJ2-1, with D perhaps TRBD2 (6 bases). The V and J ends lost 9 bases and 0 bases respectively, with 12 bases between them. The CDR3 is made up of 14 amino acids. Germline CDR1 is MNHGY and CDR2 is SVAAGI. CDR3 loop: CARIGGCSYNEQFF. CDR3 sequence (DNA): TGTGCCAGGATCGGGGGATGCTCCTACAATGAGCAGTTCTTC.

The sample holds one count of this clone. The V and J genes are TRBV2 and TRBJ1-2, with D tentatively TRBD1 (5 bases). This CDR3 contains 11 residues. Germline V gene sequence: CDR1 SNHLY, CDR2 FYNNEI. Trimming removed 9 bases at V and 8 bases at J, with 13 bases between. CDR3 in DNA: TGTGCCAGTACACGTTGGGGCGGCTACACCTTC. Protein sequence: CASTRWGGYTF.

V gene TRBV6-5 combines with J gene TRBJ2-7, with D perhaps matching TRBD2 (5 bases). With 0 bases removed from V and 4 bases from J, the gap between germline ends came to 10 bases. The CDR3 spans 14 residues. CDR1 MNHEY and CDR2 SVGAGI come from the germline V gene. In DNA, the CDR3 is TGTGCCAGCAGTTACTCTAGCGTTGTGTACGAGCAGTACTTC. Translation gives CASSYSSVVYEQYF.

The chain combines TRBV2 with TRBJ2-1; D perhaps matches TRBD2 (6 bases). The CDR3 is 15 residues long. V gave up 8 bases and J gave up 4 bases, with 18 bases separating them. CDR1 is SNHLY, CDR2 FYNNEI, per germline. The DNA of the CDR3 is TGTGCCAGCGTTCTTGATGTTAGCGGATACAATGAGCAGTTCTTC. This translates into CASVLDVSGYNEQFF. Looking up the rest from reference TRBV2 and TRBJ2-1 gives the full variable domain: EPEVTQTPSHQVTQMGQEVILRCVPISNHLYFYWYRQILGQKVEFLVSFYNNEISEKSEIFDDQFSVERPDGSNFTLKIRSTKLEDSAMYFCASVLDVSGYNEQFFGPGTRLTVL.

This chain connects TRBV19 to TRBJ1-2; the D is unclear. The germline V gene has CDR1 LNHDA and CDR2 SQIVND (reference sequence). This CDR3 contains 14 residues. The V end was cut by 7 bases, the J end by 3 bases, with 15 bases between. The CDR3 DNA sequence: TGTGCCAGTACCCTTCGTTGGAGGGACTATGGCTACACCTTC. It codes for CASTLRWRDYGYTF.

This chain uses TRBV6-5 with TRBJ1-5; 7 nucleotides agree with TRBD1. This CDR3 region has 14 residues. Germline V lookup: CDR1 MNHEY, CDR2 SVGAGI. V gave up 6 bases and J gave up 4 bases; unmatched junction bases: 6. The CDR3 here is CASSQGQLNQPQHF. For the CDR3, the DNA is TGTGCCAGCAGCCAGGGACAGTTAAATCAGCCCCAGCATTTT.

The CDR3 reads CASSLNGGGTYEQYF. The CDR3 nucleotides are TGTGCCAGCAGCTTAAACGGTGGAGGGACGTACGAGCAGTACTTC. The genes are TRBV11-2 and TRBJ2-7; D perhaps matches TRBD2 (6 bases). Germline-derived CDR1 and CDR2 are SGHAT and FQNNGV. The V end was cut by 2 bases, the J end by 4 bases, with 15 bases between. CDR3 length equals 15 residues.

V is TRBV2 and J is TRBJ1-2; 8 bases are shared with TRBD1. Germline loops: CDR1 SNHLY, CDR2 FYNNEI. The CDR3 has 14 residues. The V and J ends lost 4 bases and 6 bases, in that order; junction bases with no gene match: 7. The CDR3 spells CASSGQGSENGYTF. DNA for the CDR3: TGTGCCAGCAGTGGACAGGGGTCGGAGAATGGCTACACCTTC.

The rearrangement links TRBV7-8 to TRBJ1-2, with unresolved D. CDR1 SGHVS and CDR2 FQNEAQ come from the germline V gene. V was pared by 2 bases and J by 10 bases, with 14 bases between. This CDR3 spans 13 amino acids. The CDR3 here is CASSLRMEGSYTF. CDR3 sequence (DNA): TGTGCCAGCAGCTTAAGGATGGAGGGCTCCTACACCTTC.

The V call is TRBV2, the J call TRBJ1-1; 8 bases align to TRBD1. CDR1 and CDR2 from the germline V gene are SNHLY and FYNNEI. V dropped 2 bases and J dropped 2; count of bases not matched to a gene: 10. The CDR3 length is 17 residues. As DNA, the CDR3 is TGTGCCAGCAGTGAAAGCGCAGGGGGCGAATTTAACACTGAAGCTTTCTTT. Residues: CASSESAGGEFNTEAFF.

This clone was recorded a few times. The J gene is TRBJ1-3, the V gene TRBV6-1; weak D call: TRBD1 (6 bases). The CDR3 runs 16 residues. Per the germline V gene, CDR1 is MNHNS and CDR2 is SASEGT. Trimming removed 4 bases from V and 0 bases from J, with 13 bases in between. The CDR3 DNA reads TGTGCCAGCAGTGGACTGACAGGAAACTCTGGAAACACCATATATTTT. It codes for CASSGLTGNSGNTIYF.

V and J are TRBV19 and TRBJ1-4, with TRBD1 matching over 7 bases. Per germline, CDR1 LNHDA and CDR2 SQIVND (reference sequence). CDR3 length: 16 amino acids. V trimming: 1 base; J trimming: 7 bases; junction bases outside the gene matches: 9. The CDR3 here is CASSIGGGQRSEKLFF. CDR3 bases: TGTGCCAGTAGTATAGGTGGGGGACAGCGGAGTGAAAAACTGTTTTTT.

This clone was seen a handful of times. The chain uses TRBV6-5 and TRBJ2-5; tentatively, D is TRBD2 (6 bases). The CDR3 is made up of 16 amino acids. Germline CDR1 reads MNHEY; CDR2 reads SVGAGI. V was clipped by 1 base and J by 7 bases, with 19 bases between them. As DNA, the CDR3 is TGTGCCAGCAGTTACTTCGCGGGGAAAACCTCGGGGACCCAGTACTTC. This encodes CASSYFAGKTSGTQYF.

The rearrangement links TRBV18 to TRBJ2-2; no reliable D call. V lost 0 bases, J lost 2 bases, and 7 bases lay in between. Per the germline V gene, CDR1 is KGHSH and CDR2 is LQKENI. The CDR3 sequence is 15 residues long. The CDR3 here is CASSPPAGNTGELFF. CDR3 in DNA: TGTGCCAGCTCACCACCGGCAGGAAACACCGGGGAGCTGTTTTTT.

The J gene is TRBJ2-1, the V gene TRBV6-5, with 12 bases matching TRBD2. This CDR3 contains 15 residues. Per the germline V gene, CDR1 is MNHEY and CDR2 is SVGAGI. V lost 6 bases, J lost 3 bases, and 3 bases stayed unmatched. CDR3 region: CASSLGLAGYNEQFF. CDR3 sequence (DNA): TGTGCCAGCAGCCTGGGACTAGCGGGCTACAATGAGCAGTTCTTC.